One and the same sample provided the 13 T cell receptor beta chains below, sequenced in a study of T cells in Graves' hyperthyroidism and ophthalmopathy. Amplification of TCR beta CDR3 regions used RNA as the template. During a first-round RT-PCR of the TCR CDR3, the HTBI primer set was used. One entry per CDR3 protein, called by TCRdb with MiXCR from the multiplex PCR reads. The table records more than 250,000 distinct CDR3 sequences, nearly 15% of them present only once. The sequenced material came from blood. These receptors were taken from a woman between 50 and 59 years old with Graves' hyperthyroidism that later progressed to Graves' ophthalmopathy.

V is TRBV2 and J is TRBJ2-5; possibly TRBD1 for D (5 bases). The V and J ends lost 7 bases and 5 bases respectively, with 14 bases between them. The V gene's germline CDR1 is SNHLY and CDR2 FYNNEI. The CDR3 sequence is 13 residues long. The CDR3 bases are TGTGCCAGCATGGGCAGGGTGGGGGAGACCCAGTACTTC. This gives the protein CASMGRVGETQYF.

The CDR3 nucleotides read TGTGCCAGCAGCTTTAGGGGATGGGGTGAGCAGTTCTTC. Protein product: CASSFRGWGEQFF. The chain recombines TRBV5-4 with TRBJ2-1; weak D call: TRBD1 (5 bases). Germline V CDR1 and CDR2: SGHNT, YYREEE (reference sequence). Trimming stripped 2 bases from V and 9 bases from J, with 12 bases between. This CDR3 is 13 amino acids long.

This clonotype was detected only a few times. This chain joins TRBV20-1 and TRBJ1-4, with unresolved D. The CDR3 length is 13 residues. V was trimmed by 2 bases and J by 6 bases, leaving 10 bases between them. Germline CDR1 and CDR2: DFQATT and SNEGSKA (reference sequence). CDR3: CSARPSSDEKLFF. DNA for the CDR3: TGCAGTGCTAGACCGAGTTCGGATGAAAAACTGTTTTTT.

This clonotype was recorded at least ten times. J is TRBJ2-5 and V is TRBV20-1; D perhaps matches TRBD2 (6 bases). Trimming took 5 bases from V and 5 from J, leaving 12 bases between them. Germline-derived CDR1 and CDR2 are DFQATT and SNEGSKA (reference sequence). The CDR3 runs to 12 residues. This chain's CDR3 is CSAPTSRETQYF. The CDR3 coding sequence is TGCAGTGCTCCGACTAGTAGGGAGACCCAGTACTTC.

The V and J genes are TRBV24-1 and TRBJ1-1; TRBD1 matches at 7 bases. The CDR3 consists of 16 residues. V was pared by 9 bases and J by 5 bases, with 17 bases of the junction left unmatched. Germline lookup yields CDR1 KGHDR and CDR2 SFDVKD. Written as DNA, the CDR3 is TGTGCCACCCGCATGACCTTATCAGGGGGAAGGACTGAAGCTTTCTTT. As protein: CATRMTLSGGRTEAFF.

This clonotype has just a few counts. The chain recombines TRBV7-9 with TRBJ1-2, with a tentative D call TRBD1 (6 bases). There are 15 residues in the CDR3. From germline, CDR1 is SEHNR and CDR2 FQNEAQ (reference sequence). V lost 0 bases and J 7 bases, leaving 15 bases between the germline ends. The CDR3 region is CASSLARDTRGGYTF. CDR3 sequence (DNA): TGTGCCAGCAGCTTAGCCCGGGACACGAGGGGTGGCTACACCTTC.

This clonotype was seen repeatedly, ten times or more. The chain uses TRBV18 and TRBJ2-7; 9 positions agree with TRBD1. CDR3 length: 17 residues. V was pared by 0 bases and J by 5 bases, with 11 bases of the junction left unmatched. Germline lookup yields CDR1 KGHSH and CDR2 LQKENI. The CDR3 loop reads CASSPPPFDRGYNEQYF. CDR3 nucleotides: TGTGCCAGCTCACCACCACCATTCGACAGGGGGTATAACGAGCAGTACTTC. The full variable domain, its missing parts supplied by reference TRBV18 and TRBJ2-7, is NAGVMQNPRHLVRRRGQEARLRCSPMKGHSHVYWYRQLPEEGLKFMVYLQKENIIDESGMPKERFSAEFPKEGPSILRIQQVVRGDSAAYFCASSPPPFDRGYNEQYFGPGTRLTVT.

This clonotype came up a few times. The chain is built from TRBV24-1 and TRBJ2-3; tentative D call: TRBD2 (7 bases). The length of the CDR3 is 15 residues. The germline gives CDR1 KGHDR, CDR2 SFDVKD. V lost 3 bases and J lost 4, with 13 bases in between. The CDR3 sequence is CATSDRGAGADTQYF. The CDR3, as DNA: TGTGCCACCAGTGATCGGGGGGCAGGTGCAGATACGCAGTATTTT.

This clonotype was observed many times. The chain is built from TRBV11-2 and TRBJ2-5; TRBD2 agrees at 13 bases. The CDR3 spans 15 residues. The germline CDR1 and CDR2 sequences are SGHAT and FQNNGV. Losses at the gene ends were 3 bases for V and 10 bases for J; bases not matched to a gene: 8. The CDR3 sequence is CASSLGWTSGSSQYF. CDR3 DNA sequence: TGTGCCAGCAGCTTGGGGTGGACTAGCGGGAGTAGCCAGTACTTC.

This clonotype was detected many times. The rearrangement joins TRBV7-3 to TRBJ1-1, with 7 bases matching TRBD1. The CDR3 runs 15 residues. Germline CDR1 reads SGHTA; CDR2 reads FQGTGA. J was trimmed by 4 bases and V by 0 bases; bases with no gene match: 5. For the CDR3, the DNA is TGTGCCAGCAGCTTAACGGGGGGACAGACCACTGAAGCTTTCTTT. Protein: CASSLTGGQTTEAFF.

A remark on this clonotype: A clone one base away is much larger, so this may be a read error. The chain carries TRBV18 and TRBJ2-5; tentatively, D is TRBD1 (6 bases). This CDR3 contains 12 residues. Germline V CDR1 and CDR2: KGHSH, LQKENI. CDR3 residues: CAGSPQGETQYF. CDR3 nucleotides: TGTGCCGGCTCACCCCAGGGGGAGACCCAGTACTTC.

On this clonotype itself: At one of its ends the junction is not consistent with the germline gene, which may arise from a read error. The chain couples TRBV18 to TRBJ1-6, with unresolved D. CDR3 length: 14 residues. Germline CDR1 is KGHSH and CDR2 is LQKENI. CDR3 coding DNA: TGTGCCAGCTCACTAAACAGTGGCAATTCACCCCCCCACTTT. Protein product: CASSLNSGNSPPHF.

This clonotype has a count of ten or more. The chain carries TRBV6-1 and TRBJ1-1; TRBD1 might be the D (5 bases). Trimming removed 8 bases from V and 3 bases from J, with 7 bases in between. The CDR3 consists of 11 residues. Germline-derived CDR1 and CDR2 are MNHNS and SASEGT. The CDR3 protein is CASRRDTEAFF. CDR3 DNA: TGTGCCAGCCGCAGGGACACTGAAGCTTTCTTT.